Detailed here is one TCR beta chain. Its antigen is not known. The sample belongs to a study of cytomegalovirus exposure and HLA in healthy donors. General study points: Later analysis placed DRB1 highest and HLA-C lowest in TCR association rates, which differed by HLA locus. A later analysis found that most CMV-associated TCR beta chains appeared HLA-restricted.

The PCR employed 60 Vbeta primers together with 13 Jbeta primers. Data came from immunoSEQ multiplex PCR; TCRdb stores just in-frame clones and leaves some out. Its clone listing holds roughly 76,000 clones. The ends lost 6 bases at V and 8 bases at J; junction bases unmatched: 9. CDR3 size: 14 residues. Per germline, CDR1 MRHNA and CDR2 SNTAGT. The sequence was obtained from a female donor in good health and CMV-seropositive. The sample consisted of PBMCs. The J gene is TRBJ2-1, the V gene TRBV6-4, with 8 nucleotides matching TRBD1. The CDR3 nucleotides are TGTGCCAGCAGCGAGACAGGGGATGACGATGAGCAGTTCTTC. It codes for CASSETGDDDEQFF.